This TCR beta chain was documented in a study of blood T cells in healthy people across ages. Study in general: Researchers report that template switching captured about one barcoded beta molecule per two T cells. The study, taken as a whole, reports: Measured against age, TCR beta diversity per million T cells decreased in a roughly linear manner.

Trimming left V 0 bases short and J 2 bases short, with 18 bases between. The CDR3 is 18 residues long. CDR1 is SGHKS and CDR2 is YYEKEE in the germline V gene (reference sequence). A remark on this clonotype: Its target is unknown.

Using a J-beta primer mix together with a sample-barcoded 5' primer, a second PCR was run for roughly 7 to 12 cycles. TCRdb reanalysed the 5' RACE reads using MiXCR and keeps one entry per CDR3 protein. The sample lists 450,000 to 700,000 distinct CDR3 sequences, 25% to 30% occurring once. This TCR was sampled from a woman between 65 and 79 years old in good health. The chain joins TRBV5-5 to TRBJ1-5; D is perhaps TRBD1 (6 bases). The sample consisted of blood. DNA for the CDR3: TGTGCCAGCAGCTTGGGCCCGGAGGGGGGCAAAGGCAATCAGCCCCAGCATTTT. Translation gives CASSLGPEGGKGNQPQHF.